These 12 T cell receptor beta chains were all obtained from the same sample, sequenced in a study of CD8 T cells in Susac syndrome. Random hexamers were used to reverse transcribe an amount of roughly 0.5 to 1 ug RNA. TCRdb passed the immunoSEQ multiplex PCR reads through MiXCR, listing each CDR3 protein once. Among some 1,300 distinct CDR3 sequences listed, less than 70% were seen once. The study defined memory subsets for TEMRA sorting by CD27 and CD45RA staining. Material: CD8+ TEMRA cells from PBMCs. Regarding subset: FACS-sorted terminally differentiated effector memory CD8+ T cells re-expressing CD45RA (CD8+ TEMRA). These receptors all stem from a human donor with Susac syndrome.

V usage is TRBV3-1 and J usage is TRBJ1-2; D is possibly TRBD1 (6 bases). The CDR3 consists of 16 residues. V shed 5 bases and J shed 8 bases, with 24 bases lying between them. Germline CDR1 LGHDT, CDR2 YNNKEL (reference sequence). The CDR3 here is CASSKGLEPGAGGYTF. CDR3 in DNA: TGTGCCAGCAGCAAAGGATTGGAACCGGGGGCAGGGGGCTACACCTTC.

The chain carries TRBV4-3 and TRBJ2-3, with 13 bases fitting TRBD2. CDR3 length equals 15 residues. Looked up from germline, CDR1 is LGHNA and CDR2 is YSLEER. Trimming took 2 bases from V and 4 from J; bases not matched to a gene: 0. As DNA, the CDR3 is TGCGCCAGCAGCCAAACTAGCGGGGGGGCAGATACGCAGTATTTT. Its protein product is CASSQTSGGADTQYF.

Comment on this clonotype: Its ends do not fully match the called genes, so a read error is possible. The rearrangement joins TRBV11-2 to TRBJ1-1, with 11 bases that match TRBD1. The CDR3 has 19 residues. The V gene's germline CDR1 is SGHAT and CDR2 FQNNGV. CDR3 bases: TGTGCCAGCAGCTTTCAACCGGGACAGGGGGACTCCAGGAACTCTGATGCTTTCTTT. This sequence encodes CASSFQPGQGDSRNSDAFF. Filled out from reference TRBV11-2 and TRBJ1-1, the complete variable domain reads EAGVAQSPRYKIIEKRQSVAFWCNPISGHATLYWYQQILGQGPKLLIQFQNNGVVDDSQLPKDRFSAERLKGVDSTLKIQPAKLEDSAVYLCASSFQPGQGDSRNSDAFFGQGTRLTVV.

By share, this clonotype counts as large. V and J are TRBV13 and TRBJ2-7; tentative D call: TRBD1 (6 bases). Trimming removed 1 base at V and 1 base at J, with 17 bases between. Germline values: CDR1 PRHDT, CDR2 FYEKMQ (reference sequence). The CDR3 is made up of 17 amino acids. This CDR3 reads CASSLAGTKKNSYEQYF. The CDR3 DNA reads TGTGCCAGCAGCTTAGCCGGGACAAAAAAAAATTCCTACGAGCAGTACTTC.

To note about this clonotype: A junction boundary mismatches the germline segment, possibly from a read error. Here the CDR3 reads CASSDSVTSGGTDTQFF. Written as DNA, the CDR3 is TGTGCCAGCAGTGACTCGGTGACTAGCGGGGGCACAGATACGCAGTTTTTT. The chain joins TRBV6-4 to TRBJ2-3, with TRBD2 matching 12 bases. The CDR3 loop spans 17 amino acids. Germline V gene data show CDR1 as MRHNA and CDR2 as SNTAGT.

The chain links TRBV12-3 or TRBV12-4 to TRBJ2-2, with D tentatively TRBD2 (6 bases). The CDR3 spans 14 residues. The V end lost 5 bases, the J end lost 6 bases, and 13 bases lay between the germline ends. This CDR3 is CASSPEPGAGELFF. The CDR3 region has the DNA TGTGCCAGCAGTCCAGAGCCGGGGGCCGGGGAGCTGTTTTTT.

This clonotype is judged large. The chain carries TRBV27 and TRBJ1-5; 9 nucleotides line up with TRBD1. J was trimmed by 5 bases and V by 3 bases; bases with no gene match: 2. The CDR3 has 14 residues. Germline CDR1 is MNHEY and CDR2 is SMNVEV (reference sequence). The DNA for the CDR3 is TGTGCCAGCAGTTTGGGACAGGGTTATCAGCCCCAGCATTTT. Its protein product is CASSLGQGYQPQHF.

By frequency in the sample, this clonotype is hyperexpanded. This chain joins TRBV7-3 and TRBJ2-2; TRBD2 aligns across 9 bases. J was trimmed by 0 bases and V by 5 bases; bases with no gene match: 4. From germline, CDR1 is SGHTA and CDR2 FQGTGA. There are 16 residues in the CDR3. The CDR3 coding sequence is TGTGCCAGCAGCAGACTAGCGGCGACGAACACCGGGGAGCTGTTTTTT. Translated, it gives CASSRLAATNTGELFF.

This sequence joins TRBV27 and TRBJ2-1; 7 bases fit TRBD2. Germline V gene lookup returns CDR1 MNHEY and CDR2 SMNVEV (reference sequence). The CDR3 loop spans 14 amino acids. Unmatched junction bases numbered 1, after V lost 2 bases and J lost 3 bases. This chain's CDR3 is CASSLSGDYNEQFF. The DNA for the CDR3 is TGTGCCAGCAGTTTAAGCGGGGACTACAATGAGCAGTTCTTC.

The V and J genes are TRBV3-1 and TRBJ1-2; D might be TRBD1 (6 bases). The CDR3 has 16 residues. Germline V gives CDR1 LGHDT, CDR2 YNNKEL (reference sequence). Trimming removed 1 base from V and 7 bases from J, with 19 bases in between. The CDR3 region has the DNA TGTGCCAGCAGCCAAGTTTTCGGGGGGCAAGGGGTTGGCTACACCTTC. Protein: CASSQVFGGQGVGYTF.

The rearrangement links TRBV9 to TRBJ2-2; 9 positions match TRBD1. The CDR3 totals 17 residues. CDR1 is SGDLS, CDR2 YYNGEE, per germline. The V gene end was trimmed by 0 bases and the J gene end by 0 bases; junction bases not matched to a gene: 3. Written as DNA, the CDR3 is TGTGCCAGCAGCGTAGCTAGGGACAGGGCGAACACCGGGGAGCTGTTTTTT. Translated, it gives CASSVARDRANTGELFF.

This clonotype has more than one count but fewer than ten. The chain joins TRBV13 to TRBJ1-1, with TRBD1 identical over 8 bases. The CDR3 is 14 amino acids. After removal of 1 base from V and 11 bases from J, the junction contained 9 bases not matched to a gene. CDR1 is PRHDT, CDR2 FYEKMQ, per germline (reference sequence). Written as DNA, the CDR3 is TGTGCCAGCAGCTTAGACACAGGGGGAGGGAAGGCTTTCTTT. Protein product: CASSLDTGGGKAFF.